This TCR delta chain was sequenced during a study of γδ T cells in repeated Plasmodium falciparum infection. Study at large: Each infection was followed by sampling at 21 days, plus baseline and some pre-infection draws. Malian repertoires were sampled cross-sectionally without transmission and longitudinally through febrile malaria.

The CDR3 has 21 residues. Germline values: CDR1 TSWWSYY, CDR2 QGS. Gammadelta T cells were flow-sorted from PBMC into Vgamma9/Vdelta2+ and Vdelta2-negative populations for bulk analysis. TRG and TRD sequences were obtained from every sorted gammadelta sample. TCRdb redid the clone calls on the multiplex PCR reads with CATT. This sample has 90,000 or so delta-chain clones, with approximately 1% found just once. This clone was seen only a few times. A single base is all that separates this from a far larger clone, so a read error is likely. Other DNA sequences from this sample encode an identical CDR3 as well.

This receptor was obtained from a pool of human donors (malaria-infected and uninfected, not separated). Sequences were obtained from gamma-delta T cells from blood. V and J are TRDV1 and TRDJ1; D is perhaps TRDD3 (5 bases). As DNA, the CDR3 is TGTGCTCTCGGGGAATTTGGGTCTCCGTTGGGTACTGAGTTATACACCGATAAACTCATCTTT. Translated, it gives CALGEFGSPLGTELYTDKLIF.